The 13 T cell receptor beta chains given below trace back to one sample, sequenced in a study of human T cells and chemical hapten exposure. Time point meaning: patch test 3, about 24 weeks after DPC sensitization. Treatment noted: therapeutic diphenylcyclopropenone sensitization with weekly scalp DPC. MiXCR was run by TCRdb on the RACE reads, yielding one entry per CDR3 protein. This table holds tens of thousands of distinct CDR3 sequences, roughly 12% found once. Here the sequenced sample was whole blood, taken in connection with sensitization to the hapten diphenylcyclopropenone (DPC). The receptors shown here come from a young man with alopecia areata. Some clones in this sample may be carry-over from other donors' samples.

This clonotype appeared many times. This chain connects TRBV18 to TRBJ2-1; possibly TRBD1 for D (6 bases). The CDR3 spans 15 residues. Trimming took off 0 bases at V and 10 bases at J, with 16 bases between the two ends. Germline V gene data show CDR1 as KGHSH and CDR2 as LQKENI. CDR3 in amino acids: CASSPPPAGEGEQFF. DNA for the CDR3: TGTGCCAGCTCACCACCGCCGGCAGGGGAAGGCGAGCAGTTCTTC.

The chain links TRBV7-2 to TRBJ2-1, with 7 bases that match TRBD1. CDR1 is SGHTA and CDR2 is FQGNSA in the germline V gene. With V trimmed by 5 bases and J by 6 bases, 7 bases remained unmatched. This CDR3 comprises 14 residues. CDR3 DNA sequence: TGTGCCAGCAGCACCGTCGGACAGGCCAATGAGCAGTTCTTC. It specifies CASSTVGQANEQFF.

This clonotype was recorded many times. The V gene is TRBV20-1, the J gene TRBJ1-2, with 9 nucleotides matching TRBD1. The CDR3 length is 13 residues. The junction had 7 bases not matched to a gene; V was cut back by 3 bases and J by 8 bases. CDR1 and CDR2 from the germline V gene are DFQATT and SNEGSKA (reference sequence). The CDR3 is CSASIGQGRGYTF. CDR3 DNA: TGCAGTGCTAGCATAGGACAGGGGCGCGGCTACACCTTC.

The V call is TRBV20-1, the J call TRBJ1-5, with D tentatively TRBD1 (6 bases). From germline, CDR1 is DFQATT and CDR2 SNEGSKA (reference sequence). The CDR3 is 14 residues long. The V end lost 5 bases, the J end lost 10 bases, and 21 bases lay between the germline ends. The CDR3 nucleotides read TGCAGTGCTGGGGGGGGCCTACTGGTGAAACCCCAGCATTTT. It encodes CSAGGGLLVKPQHF.

The chain combines TRBV6-5 with TRBJ1-5; D is unclear. Trimming cost V 2 bases and J 4 bases, with 9 bases left between them. Looked up from germline, CDR1 is MNHEY and CDR2 is SVGAGI. The CDR3 is 14 residues long. For the CDR3, the DNA is TGTGCCAGCAGTTACAACATTAATAATCAGCCCCAGCATTTT. It yields the protein CASSYNINNQPQHF.

The chain uses TRBV7-9 and TRBJ2-3; perhaps TRBD2 as D (5 bases). Trimming took 5 bases from V and 5 from J, leaving 11 bases between them. CDR3 length: 13 amino acids. Germline V gives CDR1 SEHNR, CDR2 FQNEAQ (reference sequence). CDR3 nucleotides: TGTGCCAGCAGCCCGCGGGCCCGAGATACGCAGTATTTT. Translation: CASSPRARDTQYF.

This chain links TRBV5-5 with TRBJ1-4; TRBD1 is a possible D gene (6 bases). This CDR3 is built from 14 residues. V lost 3 bases to trimming and J lost 6 bases, with 12 bases between them. CDR1 and CDR2 from the germline V gene are SGHKS and YYEKEE (reference sequence). The CDR3 here is CASSSPGAHEKLFF. For the CDR3, the DNA is TGTGCCAGCAGCTCACCGGGGGCACATGAAAAACTGTTTTTT.

The V and J genes are TRBV19 and TRBJ2-1, with D perhaps matching TRBD1 or TRBD2 (5 bases each). Germline CDR1 LNHDA, CDR2 SQIVND (reference sequence). The CDR3 covers 14 residues. V gave up 5 bases and J gave up 15 bases, with 23 bases separating them. The CDR3 protein is CASSDRDRDADRFF. For the CDR3, the DNA is TGTGCCAGTAGTGACCGGGACCGAGATGCTGACAGGTTCTTC.

This clonotype appeared many times. The gene calls are TRBV7-2 and TRBJ1-2; 7 bases agree with TRBD1. The CDR3 loop spans 15 amino acids. V shed 1 base and J 4 bases; nucleotides not matched to a gene: 6. Germline CDR1 SGHTA, CDR2 FQGNSA. The CDR3 protein is CASSLVLWDSYGYTF. The DNA for the CDR3 is TGTGCCAGCAGCTTAGTCTTATGGGACAGCTATGGCTACACCTTC.

This clonotype came up a few times. J is TRBJ2-2 and V is TRBV5-1, with 7 nucleotides matching TRBD2. Germline V lookup: CDR1 SGHRS, CDR2 YFSETQ. With V trimmed by 1 base and J by 3 bases, 3 bases remained unmatched. This CDR3 has 15 residues. CDR3 residues: CASSLPSGDTGELFF. For the CDR3, the DNA is TGCGCCAGCAGCTTGCCCAGCGGGGACACCGGGGAGCTGTTTTTT.

The V gene is TRBV6-2 or TRBV6-3, the J gene TRBJ2-1; TRBD2 matches at 8 bases. This CDR3 spans 17 amino acids. With 2 bases clipped from V and 5 bases from J, the junction kept 11 bases outside the gene matches. Germline V CDR1 and CDR2: MNHEY, SVGEGT. The CDR3 DNA reads TGTGCCAGCAGTTACCCACCGGGGGGGCTGACGAACAATGAGCAGTTCTTC. It is translated as CASSYPPGGLTNNEQFF.

This clonotype was picked up many times. V usage is TRBV2 and J usage is TRBJ1-2; no clear D gene. There are 12 residues in the CDR3. Germline V lookup: CDR1 SNHLY, CDR2 FYNNEI. V lost 4 bases and J lost 4, with 7 bases in between. This chain's CDR3 is CASSGSTYGYTF. CDR3 sequence (DNA): TGTGCCAGCAGTGGGTCGACCTATGGCTACACCTTC.

A few counts support this clonotype. The V gene is TRBV4-2, the J gene TRBJ1-1, with 9 bases matching TRBD1. The V gene end was trimmed by 1 base and the J gene end by 4 bases; junction bases not matched to a gene: 10. The CDR3 consists of 17 residues. From germline, CDR1 is LGHNA and CDR2 YNFKEQ. In nucleotides, the CDR3 is TGTGCCAGCAGCCAAGTCCCCGGGACAGGGAGAAGCACTGAAGCTTTCTTT. Translating gives CASSQVPGTGRSTEAFF.